The T cell receptor (beta chain) described here comes from a study of patients and donors after allogeneic stem cell transplantation. In this sample, this clonotype is medium-sized (0.01 to 0.1%). CDR1 and CDR2 from the germline V gene are MNHNY and SVGAGI (reference sequence). The CDR3 loop spans 15 amino acids. V shed 4 bases and J 9 bases; nucleotides not matched to a gene: 8. MiXCR, applied by TCRdb to the RT-PCR reads, yields one record per CDR3 protein. The sample has about 3,000 distinct CDR3 sequences, approximately 5.4% seen once. The chain combines TRBV6-6 with TRBJ1-6, with TRBD1 matching over 8 bases. Sequences were obtained from blood, either unsorted or a sorted T cell fraction (not recorded which). This receptor was obtained from a human donor who was either an allogeneic HSCT recipient or a stem cell or donor lymphocyte infusion donor (not recorded which). It is not recorded whose cells these are; they may come from a transplant donor. CDR3 DNA: TGTGCCAGCAGTTCGGACAGGGCGGGACGTTCACCCCTCCACTTT. Amino acids: CASSSDRAGRSPLHF.